The sequence of this T cell receptor beta chain was determined in a study of shared T cell receptors in the human thymus. There are 15 residues in the CDR3. Per the germline V gene, CDR1 is LGHNA and CDR2 is YSLEER. The ends were cut back, 0 bases at V and 4 bases at J, with 10 bases in the middle. Some clones are missing from TCRdb's copy, which holds only in-frame ones; the method was immunoSEQ multiplex PCR. The table lists 500,000 to 750,000 clones, around 89% of them singletons, with approximately 0.011% in the top ten. The data also belong to a second study, concerning human thymus T cells. That work states: The source of the thymus tissue was resections taken during corrective heart surgery.

The sample comprised thymocytes. The chain is built from TRBV4-3 and TRBJ2-1; D is perhaps TRBD1 (5 bases). The receptor comes from a boy under three years old with a congenital heart defect. CDR3 loop: CASSQEGAWYNEQFF. The CDR3 DNA is TGCGCCAGCAGCCAAGAAGGGGCGTGGTACAATGAGCAGTTCTTC.